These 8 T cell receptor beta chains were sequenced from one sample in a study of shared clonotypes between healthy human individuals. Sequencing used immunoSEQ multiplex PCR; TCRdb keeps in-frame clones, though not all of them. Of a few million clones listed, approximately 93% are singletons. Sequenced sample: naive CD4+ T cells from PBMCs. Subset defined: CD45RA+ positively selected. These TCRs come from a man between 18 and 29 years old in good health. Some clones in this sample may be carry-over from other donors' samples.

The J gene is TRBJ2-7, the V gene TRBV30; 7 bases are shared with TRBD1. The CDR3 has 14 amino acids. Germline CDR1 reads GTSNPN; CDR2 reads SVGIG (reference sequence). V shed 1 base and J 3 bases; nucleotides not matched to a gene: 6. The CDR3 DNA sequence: TGTGCCTGGAGTGCACAGACAGGGAGCTACGAGCAGTACTTC. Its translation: CAWSAQTGSYEQYF. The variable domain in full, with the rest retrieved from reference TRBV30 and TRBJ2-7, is SQTIHQWPATLVQPVGSPLSLECTVEGTSNPNLYWYRQAAGRGLQLLFYSVGIGQISSEVPQNLSASRPQDRQFILSSKKLLLSDSGFYLCAWSAQTGSYEQYFGPGTRLTVT.

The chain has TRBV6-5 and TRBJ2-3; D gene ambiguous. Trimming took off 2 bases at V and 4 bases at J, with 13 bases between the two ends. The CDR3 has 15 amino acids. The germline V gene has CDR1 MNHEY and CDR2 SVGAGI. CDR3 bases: TGTGCCAGCAGTTACCAACTTGGATCCTCAGATACGCAGTATTTT. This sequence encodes CASSYQLGSSDTQYF.

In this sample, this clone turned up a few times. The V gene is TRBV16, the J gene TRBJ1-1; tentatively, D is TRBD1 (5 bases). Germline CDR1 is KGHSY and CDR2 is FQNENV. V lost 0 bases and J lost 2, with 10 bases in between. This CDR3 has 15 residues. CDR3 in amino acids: CASSQSQDINTEAFF. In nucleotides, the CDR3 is TGTGCCAGCAGCCAATCTCAGGACATCAACACTGAAGCTTTCTTT. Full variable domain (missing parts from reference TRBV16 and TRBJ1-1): GEEVAQTPKHLVRGEGQKAKLYCAPIKGHSYVFWYQQVLKNEFKFLISFQNENVFDETGMPKERFSAKCLPNSPCSLEIQATKLEDSAVYFCASSQSQDINTEAFFGQGTRLTVV.

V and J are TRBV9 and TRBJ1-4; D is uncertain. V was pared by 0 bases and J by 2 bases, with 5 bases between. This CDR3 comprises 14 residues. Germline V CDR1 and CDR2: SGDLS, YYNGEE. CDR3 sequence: CASSVEGTNEKLFF. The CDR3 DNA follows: TGTGCCAGCAGCGTAGAGGGTACTAATGAAAAACTGTTTTTT.

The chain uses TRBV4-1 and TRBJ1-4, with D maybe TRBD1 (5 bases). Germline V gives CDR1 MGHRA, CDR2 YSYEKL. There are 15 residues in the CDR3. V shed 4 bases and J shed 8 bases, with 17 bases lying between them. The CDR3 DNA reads TGCGCCAGCAGCCCGATGGGGCTGAATTTAGAAAAACTGTTTTTT. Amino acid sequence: CASSPMGLNLEKLFF.

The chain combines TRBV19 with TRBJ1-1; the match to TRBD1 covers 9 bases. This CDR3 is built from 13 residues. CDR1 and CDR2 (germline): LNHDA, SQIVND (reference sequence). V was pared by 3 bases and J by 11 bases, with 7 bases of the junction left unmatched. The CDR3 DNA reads TGTGCCAGTAGTATTGGGACAGGGCGGGCTGCTTTCTTT. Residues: CASSIGTGRAAFF.

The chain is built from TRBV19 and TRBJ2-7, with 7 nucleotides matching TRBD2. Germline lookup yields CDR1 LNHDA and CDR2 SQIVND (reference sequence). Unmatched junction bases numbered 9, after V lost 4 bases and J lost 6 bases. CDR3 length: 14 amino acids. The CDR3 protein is CASSNSGAGVEQYF. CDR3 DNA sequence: TGTGCCAGTAGTAACAGCGGGGCCGGCGTCGAGCAGTACTTC.

The chain's CDR3 is CASSFPTSGNPYNEQFF. CDR3 nucleotides: TGTGCCAGCAGTTTCCCGACTAGCGGGAACCCCTACAATGAGCAGTTCTTC. The V gene is TRBV28, the J gene TRBJ2-1, with TRBD2 matching over 11 bases. The V segment lost 3 bases and the J segment 2 bases; nucleotides outside the gene matches: 6. Germline CDR1 reads MDHEN; CDR2 reads SYDVKM. There are 17 residues in the CDR3.